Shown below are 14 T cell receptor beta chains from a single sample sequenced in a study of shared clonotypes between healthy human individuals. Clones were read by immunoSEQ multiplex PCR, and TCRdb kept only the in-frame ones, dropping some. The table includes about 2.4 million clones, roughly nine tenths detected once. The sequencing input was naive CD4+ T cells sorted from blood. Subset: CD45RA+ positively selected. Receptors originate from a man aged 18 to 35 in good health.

For the CDR3, the DNA is TGTGCCAGCAGCACGGGACTAGCGGGCAATGAGCAGTTCTTC. This codes for CASSTGLAGNEQFF. The chain couples TRBV11-3 to TRBJ2-1, with TRBD2 matching over 12 bases. V was pared by 5 bases and J by 6 bases, with 2 bases of the junction left unmatched. The CDR3 has 14 amino acids. The germline V gene has CDR1 SGHNT and CDR2 YENEEA.

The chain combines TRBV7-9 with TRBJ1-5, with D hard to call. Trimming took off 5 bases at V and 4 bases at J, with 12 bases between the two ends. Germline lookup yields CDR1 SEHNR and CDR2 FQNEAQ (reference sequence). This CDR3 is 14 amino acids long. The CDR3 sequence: CASSNSPGNQPQHF. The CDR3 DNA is TGTGCCAGCAGCAACTCCCCGGGAAATCAGCCCCAGCATTTT.

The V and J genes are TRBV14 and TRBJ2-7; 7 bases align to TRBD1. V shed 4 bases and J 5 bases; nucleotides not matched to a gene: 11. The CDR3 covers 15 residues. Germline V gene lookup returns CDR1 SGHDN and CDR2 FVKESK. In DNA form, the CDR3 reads TGTGCCAGCAGCCCGGGACAGTGGAGTTTCCACGAGCAGTACTTC. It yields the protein CASSPGQWSFHEQYF.

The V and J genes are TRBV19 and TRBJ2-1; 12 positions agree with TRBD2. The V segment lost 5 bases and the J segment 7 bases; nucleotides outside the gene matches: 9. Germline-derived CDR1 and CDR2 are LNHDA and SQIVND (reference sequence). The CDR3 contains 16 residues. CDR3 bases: TGTGCCAGTAGTGTCTTGACTAGCGGGAGTATAAATGAGCAGTTCTTC. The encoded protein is CASSVLTSGSINEQFF. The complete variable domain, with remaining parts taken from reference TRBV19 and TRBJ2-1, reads DGGITQSPKYLFRKEGQNVTLSCEQNLNHDAMYWYRQDPGQGLRLIYYSQIVNDFQKGDIAEGYSVSREKKESFPLTVTSAQKNPTAFYLCASSVLTSGSINEQFFGPGTRLTVL.

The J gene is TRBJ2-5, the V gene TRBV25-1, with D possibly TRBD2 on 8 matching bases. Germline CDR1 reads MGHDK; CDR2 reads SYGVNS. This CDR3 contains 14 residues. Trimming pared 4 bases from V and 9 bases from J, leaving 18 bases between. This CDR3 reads CASSAGQSGGAQYF. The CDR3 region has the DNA TGTGCCAGCAGTGCGGGACAGTCCGGGGGGGCCCAGTACTTC.

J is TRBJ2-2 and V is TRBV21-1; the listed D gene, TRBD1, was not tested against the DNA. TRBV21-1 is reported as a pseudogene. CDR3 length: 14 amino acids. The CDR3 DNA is TGTGCCAACCCGCGAACAGGGAACACCGGGGAGCTGTTTTTT. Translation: CANPRTGNTGELFF.

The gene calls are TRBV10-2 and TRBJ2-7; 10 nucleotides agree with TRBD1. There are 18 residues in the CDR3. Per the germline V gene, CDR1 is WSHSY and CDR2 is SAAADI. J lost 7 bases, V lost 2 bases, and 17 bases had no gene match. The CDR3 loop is CASSEDRGRLEGGSEQYF. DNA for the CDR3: TGCGCCAGCAGTGAGGACAGGGGGCGTCTTGAGGGTGGTTCGGAGCAGTACTTC.

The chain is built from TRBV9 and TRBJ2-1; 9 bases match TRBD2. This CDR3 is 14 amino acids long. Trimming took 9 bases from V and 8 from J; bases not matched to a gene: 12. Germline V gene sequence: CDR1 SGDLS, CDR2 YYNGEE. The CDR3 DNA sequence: TGTGCCACCGCGGGGGGGCACTTTCCCGATGAGCAGTTCTTC. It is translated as CATAGGHFPDEQFF.

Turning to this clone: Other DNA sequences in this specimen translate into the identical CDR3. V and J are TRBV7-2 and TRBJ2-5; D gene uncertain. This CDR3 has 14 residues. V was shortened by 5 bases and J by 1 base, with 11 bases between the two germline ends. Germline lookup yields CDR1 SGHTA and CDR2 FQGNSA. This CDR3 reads CASSPSRAQETQYF. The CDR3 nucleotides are TGTGCCAGCAGCCCCTCCCGAGCCCAAGAGACCCAGTACTTC.

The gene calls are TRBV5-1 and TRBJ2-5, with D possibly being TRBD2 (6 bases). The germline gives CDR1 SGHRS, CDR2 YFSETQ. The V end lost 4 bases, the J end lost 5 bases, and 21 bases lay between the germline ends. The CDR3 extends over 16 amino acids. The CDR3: CASSPWGLKTAETQYF. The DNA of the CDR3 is TGCGCCAGCAGCCCGTGGGGACTCAAGACCGCCGAGACCCAGTACTTC.

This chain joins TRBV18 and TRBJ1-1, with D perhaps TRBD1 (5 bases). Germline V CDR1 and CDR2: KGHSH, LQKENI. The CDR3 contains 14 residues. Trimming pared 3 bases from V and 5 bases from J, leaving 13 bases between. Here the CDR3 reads CASSPQNGGTEAFF. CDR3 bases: TGTGCCAGCTCACCGCAAAACGGGGGTACTGAAGCTTTCTTT.

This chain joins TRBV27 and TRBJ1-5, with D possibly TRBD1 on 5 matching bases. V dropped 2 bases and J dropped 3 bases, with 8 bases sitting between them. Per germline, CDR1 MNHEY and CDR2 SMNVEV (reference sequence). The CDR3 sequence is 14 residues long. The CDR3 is CASSLGGTNQPQHF. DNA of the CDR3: TGTGCCAGCAGTTTAGGGGGGACCAATCAGCCCCAGCATTTT.

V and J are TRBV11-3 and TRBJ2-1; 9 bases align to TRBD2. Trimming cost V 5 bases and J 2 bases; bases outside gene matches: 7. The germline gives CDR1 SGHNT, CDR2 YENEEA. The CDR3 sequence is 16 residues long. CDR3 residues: CASSPQTSGTYNEQFF. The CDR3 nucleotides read TGTGCCAGCAGCCCTCAGACTAGCGGTACCTACAATGAGCAGTTCTTC.

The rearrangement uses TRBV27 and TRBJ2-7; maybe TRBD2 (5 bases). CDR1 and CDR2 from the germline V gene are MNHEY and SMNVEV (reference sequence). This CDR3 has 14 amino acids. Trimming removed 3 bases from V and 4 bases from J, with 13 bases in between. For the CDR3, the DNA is TGTGCCAGCAGTTTGGAGGCAGCAGTTTACGAGCAGTACTTC. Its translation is CASSLEAAVYEQYF.